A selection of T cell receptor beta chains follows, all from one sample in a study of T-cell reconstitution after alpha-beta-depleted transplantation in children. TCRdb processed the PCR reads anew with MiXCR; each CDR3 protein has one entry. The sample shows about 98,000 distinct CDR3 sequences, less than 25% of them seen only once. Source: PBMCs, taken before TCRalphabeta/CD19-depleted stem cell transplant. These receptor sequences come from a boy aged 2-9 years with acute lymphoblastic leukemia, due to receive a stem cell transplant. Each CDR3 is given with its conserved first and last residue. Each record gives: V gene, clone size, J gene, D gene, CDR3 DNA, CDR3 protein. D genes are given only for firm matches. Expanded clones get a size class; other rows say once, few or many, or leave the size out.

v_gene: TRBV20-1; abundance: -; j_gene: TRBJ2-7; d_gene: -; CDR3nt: TGCAGTGCTAGAGATTGGAGGTACGAGCAGTACTTC; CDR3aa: CSARDWRYEQYF
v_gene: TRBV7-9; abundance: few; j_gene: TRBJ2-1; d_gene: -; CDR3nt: TGTGCCAGCAGCCCGGGACTGCTGACTGAGCAGTTCTTC; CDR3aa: CASSPGLLTEQFF
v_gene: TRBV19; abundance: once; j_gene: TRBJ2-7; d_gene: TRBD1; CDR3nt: TGTGCCAGTAGTACCACCTGGACAGGGCTAACCTACGAGCAGTACTTC; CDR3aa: CASSTTWTGLTYEQYF
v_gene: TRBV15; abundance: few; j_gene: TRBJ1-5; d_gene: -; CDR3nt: TGTGCCACCACTAGACAGAACGATCAGCCCCAGCATTTT; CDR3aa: CATTRQNDQPQHF
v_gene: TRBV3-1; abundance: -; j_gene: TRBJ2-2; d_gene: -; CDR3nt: TGTGCCAGCGGTCGACAGAGGAACGCCGGGGAGCTGTTTTTT; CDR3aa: CASGRQRNAGELFF
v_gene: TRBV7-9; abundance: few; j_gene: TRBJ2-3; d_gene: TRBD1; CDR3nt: TGTGCCAGCAGCCCCGACGACAGGGGCCCAGATACGCAGTATTTT; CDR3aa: CASSPDDRGPDTQYF
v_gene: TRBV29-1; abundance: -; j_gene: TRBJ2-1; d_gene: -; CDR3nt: TGCAGCGTTGAATTTAGGCTAACTAATGCCCCCCTCTCTTACAATGAGCAGTTCTTC; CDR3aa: CSVEFRLTNAPLSYNEQFF
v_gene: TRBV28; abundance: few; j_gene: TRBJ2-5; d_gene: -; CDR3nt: TGTGCCAGCAGTTTATACGCAGGTCAAGAGACCCAGTACTTC; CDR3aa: CASSLYAGQETQYF
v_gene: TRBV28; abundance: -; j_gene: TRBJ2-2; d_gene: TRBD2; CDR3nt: TGTGCCAGCAGACTAGCGGGAGGACGTCAATGGGGGGAGCTGTTTTTT; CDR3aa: CASRLAGGRQWGELFF
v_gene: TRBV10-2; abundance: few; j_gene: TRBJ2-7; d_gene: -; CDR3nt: TGCGCCAGCAGTGAGTTAAGAGTCGTGTACGAGCAGTACTTC; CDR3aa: CASSELRVVYEQYF
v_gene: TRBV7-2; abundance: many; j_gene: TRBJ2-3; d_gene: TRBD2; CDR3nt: TGTGCCAGCACCGAGCGAGGGACTAGCGGAGATACGCAGTATTTT; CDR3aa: CASTERGTSGDTQYF
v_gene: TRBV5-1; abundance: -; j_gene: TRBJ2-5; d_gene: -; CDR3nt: TGCGCCAGCAGCACCCAGGGAGAAGAGACCCAGTACTTC; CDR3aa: CASSTQGEETQYF
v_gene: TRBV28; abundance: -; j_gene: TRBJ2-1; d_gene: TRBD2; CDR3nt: TGTGCCAGCAGTTTAGGGACTAGCGGGAGGGTTAATGAGCAGTTCTTC; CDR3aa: CASSLGTSGRVNEQFF
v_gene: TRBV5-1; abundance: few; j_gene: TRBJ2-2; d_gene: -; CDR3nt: TGCGCCAGCAGTACGGCGGCCTCGAACACCGGGGAGCTGTTTTTT; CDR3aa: CASSTAASNTGELFF
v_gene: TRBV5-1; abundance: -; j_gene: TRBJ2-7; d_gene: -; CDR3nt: TGCGCCAGCAGCCCGGAGAGGGCGCTGTACGAGCAGTACTTC; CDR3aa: CASSPERALYEQYF
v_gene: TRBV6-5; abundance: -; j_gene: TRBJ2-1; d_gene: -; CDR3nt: TGTGCCAGCAGTTACTCGGTGGGCTACAATGAGCAGTTCTTC; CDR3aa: CASSYSVGYNEQFF
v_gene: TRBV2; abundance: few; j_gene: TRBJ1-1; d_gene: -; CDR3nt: TGTGCCAGCAGTGAGCATGGGAACACTGAAGCTTTCTTT; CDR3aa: CASSEHGNTEAFF
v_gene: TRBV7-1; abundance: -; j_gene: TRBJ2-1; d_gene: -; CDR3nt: TGTGCCAGCAGCCCTGGGCTCCTAGATGAGCAGTTCTTC; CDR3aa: CASSPGLLDEQFF
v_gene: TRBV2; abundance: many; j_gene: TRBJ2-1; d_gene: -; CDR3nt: TGTGCCAGCAGTGTTGACAATGAGCAGTTCTTC; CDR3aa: CASSVDNEQFF
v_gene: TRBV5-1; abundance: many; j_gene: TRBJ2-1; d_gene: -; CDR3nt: TGCGCCAGCAGTTCGGACAAAATCCCGTTCTTC; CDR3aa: CASSSDKIPFF
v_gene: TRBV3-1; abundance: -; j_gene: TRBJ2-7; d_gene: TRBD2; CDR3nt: TGTGCCAGCAGCGGAGGACTAGCGGGAGGGCGGTCCTACGAGCAGTACTTC; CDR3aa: CASSGGLAGGRSYEQYF
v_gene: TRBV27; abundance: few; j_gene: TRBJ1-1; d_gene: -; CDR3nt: TGTGCCAGCAATGGCCTTATGGGGGAAGCTTTCTTT; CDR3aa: CASNGLMGEAFF
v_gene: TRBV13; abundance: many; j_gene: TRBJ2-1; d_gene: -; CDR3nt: TGTGCCAGCAGCTTGGGGGTTGGCAATGAGCAGTTCTTC; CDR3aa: CASSLGVGNEQFF
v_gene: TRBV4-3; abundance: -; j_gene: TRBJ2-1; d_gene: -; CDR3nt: TGCGCCAGCAGCCAAGGTCAGGATGCCTACAATGAGCAGTTCTTC; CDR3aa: CASSQGQDAYNEQFF
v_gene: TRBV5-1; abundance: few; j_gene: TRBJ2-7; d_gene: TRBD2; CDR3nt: TGCGCCAGCAGACTTACTAGCGGGAGTTGGGAGCAGTACTTC; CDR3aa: CASRLTSGSWEQYF
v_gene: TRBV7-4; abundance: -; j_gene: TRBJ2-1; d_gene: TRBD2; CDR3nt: TGTGCCAGCAGCTGGACTAGCGGGAGGATGAATGAGCAGTTCTTC; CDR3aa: CASSWTSGRMNEQFF
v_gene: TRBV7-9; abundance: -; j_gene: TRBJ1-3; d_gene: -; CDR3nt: TGTGCCAGCATGGGGAGCCTCTCTGGAAACACCATATATTTT; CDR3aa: CASMGSLSGNTIYF
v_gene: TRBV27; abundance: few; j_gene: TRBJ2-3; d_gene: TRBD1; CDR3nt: TGTGCCAGCAGTGCCTACCGGGACAGGGGACGCACAGATACGCAGTATTTT; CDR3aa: CASSAYRDRGRTDTQYF
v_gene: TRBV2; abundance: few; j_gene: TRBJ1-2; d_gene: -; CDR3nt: TGTGCCAGCAGTGAATCTTTCCCGGGGGTCCATGGCTACACCTTC; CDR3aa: CASSESFPGVHGYTF
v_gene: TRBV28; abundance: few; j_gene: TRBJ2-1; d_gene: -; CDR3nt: TGTGCCAGCAGTCCAAGGTCGTTCGGCGGGTACAATGAGCAGTTCTTC; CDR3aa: CASSPRSFGGYNEQFF
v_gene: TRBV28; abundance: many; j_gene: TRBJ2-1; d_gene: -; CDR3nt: TGTGCCAGCAGTTTGCCTAGCGTTCTCAACAATGAGCAGTTCTTC; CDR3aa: CASSLPSVLNNEQFF
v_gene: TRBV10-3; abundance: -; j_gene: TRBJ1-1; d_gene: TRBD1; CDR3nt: TGTGCCATCAGGGGGCCGGGACAGGGTACTGAAGCTTTCTTT; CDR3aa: CAIRGPGQGTEAFF
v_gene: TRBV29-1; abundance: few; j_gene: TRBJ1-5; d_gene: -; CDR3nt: TGCAGCGCAACCAGGGGTGACGGCAATCAGCCCCAGCATTTT; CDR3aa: CSATRGDGNQPQHF
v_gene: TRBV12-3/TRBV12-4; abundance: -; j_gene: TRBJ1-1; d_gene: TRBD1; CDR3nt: TGTGCCAGCAGTTTCGGACAGGGATACACTGAAGCTTTCTTT; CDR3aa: CASSFGQGYTEAFF
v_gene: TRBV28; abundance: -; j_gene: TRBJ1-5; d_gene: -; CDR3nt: TGTGCCAGCAGTTTATTAGGTTCGGCGCAGGGCAACAATCAGCCCCAGCATTTT; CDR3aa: CASSLLGSAQGNNQPQHF
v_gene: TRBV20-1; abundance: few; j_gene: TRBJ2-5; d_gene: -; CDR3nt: TGCAGTGCTAGAATTTGGTTGGCAGAGACCCAGTACTTC; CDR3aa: CSARIWLAETQYF
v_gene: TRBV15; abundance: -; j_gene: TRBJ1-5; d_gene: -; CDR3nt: TGTGCCACCAGCAGAAAGGGGAATCAGCCCCAGCATTTT; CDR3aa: CATSRKGNQPQHF
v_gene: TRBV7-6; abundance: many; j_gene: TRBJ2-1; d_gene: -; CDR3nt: TGTGCCAGCAGTCCCAGGGGGAGGGATTTCAATGAGCAGTTCTTC; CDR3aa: CASSPRGRDFNEQFF
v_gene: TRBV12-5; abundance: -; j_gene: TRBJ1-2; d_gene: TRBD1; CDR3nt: TGTGCTAGTGGCCTGACAGGGACTGACTATGGCTACACCTTC; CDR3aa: CASGLTGTDYGYTF
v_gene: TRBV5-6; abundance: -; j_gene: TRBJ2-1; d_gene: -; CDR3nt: TGTGCCAGCAGCTTGGGCCTAGACAATGAGCAGTTCTTC; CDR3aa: CASSLGLDNEQFF
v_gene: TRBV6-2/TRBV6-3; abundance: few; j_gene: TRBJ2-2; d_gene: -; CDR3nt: TGTGCCAGCAGTTATACCTACACCGGGGAGCTGTTTTTT; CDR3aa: CASSYTYTGELFF
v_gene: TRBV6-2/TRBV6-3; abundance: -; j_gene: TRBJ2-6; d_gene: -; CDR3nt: TGTGCCAGCAAAGTATCTGGGGCCAACGTCCTGACTTTC; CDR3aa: CASKVSGANVLTF
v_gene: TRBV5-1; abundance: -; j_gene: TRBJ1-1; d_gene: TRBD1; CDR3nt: TGCGCCAGCAGCCAGGGACAGGGTAAAACTGAAGCTTTCTTT; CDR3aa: CASSQGQGKTEAFF
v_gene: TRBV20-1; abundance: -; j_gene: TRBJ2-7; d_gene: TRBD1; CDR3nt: TGCAGTGCTAGAGTTCGGGACAGGGATTCCTACGAGCAGTACTTC; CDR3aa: CSARVRDRDSYEQYF
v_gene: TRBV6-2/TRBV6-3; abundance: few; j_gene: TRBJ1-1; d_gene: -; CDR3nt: TGTGCCAGCAGGCGGGGGAGTGAAGCTTTCTTT; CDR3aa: CASRRGSEAFF
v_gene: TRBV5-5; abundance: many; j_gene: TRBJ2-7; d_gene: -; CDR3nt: TGTGCCAGCGGGTCGTTGGGCTACGAGCAGTACTTC; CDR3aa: CASGSLGYEQYF
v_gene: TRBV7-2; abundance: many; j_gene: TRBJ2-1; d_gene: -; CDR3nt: TGTGCCAGCAGCTTAGAAGCTTACAATGAGCAGTTCTTC; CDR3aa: CASSLEAYNEQFF
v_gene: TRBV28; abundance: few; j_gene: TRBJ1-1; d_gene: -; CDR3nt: TGTGCCAGCAGTTTAGCAGGGAGTGTATTCACTGAAGCTTTCTTT; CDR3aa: CASSLAGSVFTEAFF
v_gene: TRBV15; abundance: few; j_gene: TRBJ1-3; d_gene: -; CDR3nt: TGTGCCACCAGCAGGCGGGGCGCGTACTCTGGAAACACCATATATTTT; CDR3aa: CATSRRGAYSGNTIYF
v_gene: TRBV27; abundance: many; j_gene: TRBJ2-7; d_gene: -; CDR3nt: TGTGCCAGCAGTTTGGGCCCAGGGGACTACGAGCAGTACTTC; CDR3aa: CASSLGPGDYEQYF